The rows below give T cell receptor beta chains drawn from one sample of a study of blood T cell repertoires in COVID-19. Clones were sequenced by immunoSEQ multiplex PCR, and TCRdb holds only the in-frame ones, with some missing. Of roughly 230,000 clones listed, about four fifths are singletons. The material sequenced was peripheral blood. The receptors were sampled from a man aged 40-49 years with active or convalescent COVID-19. CDR3s include the opening cysteine and the closing phenylalanine or tryptophan. D genes are given only for firm matches. Clone sizes are given selectively: once, few, many, or a class where the clone is expanded.

j_call,v_call,clone_size,d_call,cdr3_aa,cdr3_nt
TRBJ1-6,TRBV27,.,TRBD1,CASSNPPGQLTGNSPLHF,TGTGCCAGCAGTAATCCCCCGGGACAGCTTACTGGGAATTCACCCCTCCACTTT
TRBJ2-2,TRBV11-2,.,TRBD1,CASRLDRGRLLTGELFF,TGTGCCAGCAGACTGGACAGGGGGCGATTGTTAACTGGGGAGCTGTTTTTT
TRBJ1-5,TRBV6-1,.,TRBD1,CASSDRTGPTLGQPQHF,TGTGCCAGCAGTGATCGGACAGGCCCTACCCTTGGTCAGCCCCAGCATTTT
TRBJ1-5,TRBV14,.,.,CASSQGGFQPQHF,TGTGCCAGCAGCCAAGGAGGGTTTCAGCCCCAGCATTTT
TRBJ2-4,TRBV5-1,.,.,CASSLTPGDGNGKNIQYF,TGCGCCAGCAGCTTAACGCCAGGGGATGGAAATGGCAAAAACATTCAGTACTTC
TRBJ2-2,TRBV4-1,.,.,CASSQDSPAGELFF,TGCGCCAGCAGCCAAGATAGCCCAGCCGGGGAGCTGTTTTTT
TRBJ2-7,TRBV11-3,once,TRBD1,CASSQYQDRDYEQYF,TGTGCCAGCAGCCAATATCAGGACAGGGACTACGAGCAGTACTTC
TRBJ1-4,TRBV9,.,.,CASSSGLALEKLFF,TGTGCCAGCAGCTCGGGACTCGCGTTGGAAAAACTGTTTTTT
TRBJ1-2,TRBV7-8,.,.,CASSLDVGRGYTF,TGTGCCAGCAGCTTAGATGTCGGTCGGGGCTACACCTTC
TRBJ1-3,TRBV19,.,TRBD1,CASSMGTGFSGNTIYF,TGTGCCAGTAGTATGGGGACAGGGTTCTCTGGAAACACCATATATTTT
TRBJ2-1,TRBV18,.,TRBD2,CASSPGLAGFNEQFF,TGTGCCAGCTCACCGGGACTAGCGGGTTTTAATGAGCAGTTCTTC
TRBJ1-3,TRBV5-1,.,.,CASSLGQGLLSGNTIYF,TGCGCCAGCAGCTTGGGTCAGGGCCTTCTCTCTGGAAACACCATATATTTT
TRBJ2-1,TRBV19,.,.,CASSPMGTGGQFF,TGTGCCAGTAGCCCCATGGGGACCGGGGGGCAGTTCTTC
TRBJ1-1,TRBV2,.,TRBD1,CASKGQENTEAFF,TGTGCCAGCAAAGGACAGGAGAACACTGAAGCTTTCTTT
TRBJ2-2,TRBV4-1,.,.,CASSQVQGELFF,TGCGCCAGCAGCCAAGTACAAGGGGAGCTGTTTTTT
TRBJ1-2,TRBV27,.,.,CASSLTFRGSYGYTF,TGTGCCAGCAGTCTGACCTTTAGGGGTTCCTATGGCTACACCTTC
TRBJ1-1,TRBV6-1,.,.,CASSEYSDWDTEAFF,TGTGCCAGCAGTGAATATTCGGACTGGGACACTGAAGCTTTCTTT
TRBJ2-6,TRBV30,.,.,CALRISGANVLTF,TGTGCCTTGCGAATCTCCGGGGCCAACGTCCTGACTTTC
TRBJ1-5,TRBV19,.,.,CASREKGGNQPQHF,TGTGCCAGTAGGGAGAAGGGGGGCAATCAGCCCCAGCATTTT
TRBJ2-7,TRBV21-1,.,.,CASSPGTGDDEQYF,TGTGCCAGCAGCCCTGGGACAGGGGACGACGAGCAGTACTTC
TRBJ2-7,TRBV4-1,.,TRBD2,CASSQDLAGGFLEPYEQYF,TGCGCCAGCAGCCAGGACCTAGCGGGAGGGTTCCTGGAACCCTACGAGCAGTACTTC
TRBJ1-3,TRBV19,.,.,CASSIFRAGNTIYF,TGTGCCAGTAGTATCTTCAGGGCTGGAAACACCATATATTTT
TRBJ2-2,TRBV9,.,TRBD2,CASSGGTSVDRELFF,TGTGCCAGCAGCGGGGGGACTAGCGTCGACCGGGAGCTGTTTTTT
TRBJ2-5,TRBV2,once,.,CASLISVVGGPKRETQYF,TGTGCCAGCCTCATCTCCGTCGTCGGCGGCCCAAAGAGGGAGACCCAGTACTTC
TRBJ2-1,TRBV7-3,.,TRBD2,CASSLAGGFSYNEQFF,TGTGCCAGCAGCTTAGCGGGGGGTTTCTCTTACAATGAGCAGTTCTTC
TRBJ2-7,TRBV5-1,.,.,CASSETGTTLGEQYF,TGCGCCAGCAGCGAGACTGGGACAACCCTGGGGGAGCAGTACTTC
TRBJ1-5,TRBV6-6,.,.,CASSYSGGLGNQPQHF,TGTGCCAGCAGTTACTCAGGAGGTCTAGGAAATCAGCCCCAGCATTTT